Below, one TCR beta chain is given with its context. What it binds is unknown. There were TCR beta CDR3 regions amplified from RNA transcripts. First-round RT-PCR with HTBI primers amplified the TCR CDR3 region. A single record per CDR3 protein comes from TCRdb applying MiXCR to the multiplex PCR reads. The sample consists of about 590,000 distinct CDR3 sequences, 15% to 19% of them appearing once. The entry originates in a study of T cells in Graves' hyperthyroidism and ophthalmopathy. Overall study results and limits: The model identified upcoming ophthalmopathy a median approximately six months ahead of onset.

This TCR derives from a woman aged 25 to 39 with Graves' hyperthyroidism. Source material: blood.

CDR3 residues: CASSSLAGFEQFF. DNA of the CDR3: TGTGCCAGCAGTTCTCTAGCGGGCTTTGAGCAGTTCTTC. The J gene is TRBJ2-1, the V gene TRBV27; TRBD2 matches 8 bases. Germline trimming cut 4 bases from V and 9 bases from J; bases unmatched to any gene: 5. The germline V gene has CDR1 MNHEY and CDR2 SMNVEV (reference sequence). The CDR3 sequence is 13 residues long.